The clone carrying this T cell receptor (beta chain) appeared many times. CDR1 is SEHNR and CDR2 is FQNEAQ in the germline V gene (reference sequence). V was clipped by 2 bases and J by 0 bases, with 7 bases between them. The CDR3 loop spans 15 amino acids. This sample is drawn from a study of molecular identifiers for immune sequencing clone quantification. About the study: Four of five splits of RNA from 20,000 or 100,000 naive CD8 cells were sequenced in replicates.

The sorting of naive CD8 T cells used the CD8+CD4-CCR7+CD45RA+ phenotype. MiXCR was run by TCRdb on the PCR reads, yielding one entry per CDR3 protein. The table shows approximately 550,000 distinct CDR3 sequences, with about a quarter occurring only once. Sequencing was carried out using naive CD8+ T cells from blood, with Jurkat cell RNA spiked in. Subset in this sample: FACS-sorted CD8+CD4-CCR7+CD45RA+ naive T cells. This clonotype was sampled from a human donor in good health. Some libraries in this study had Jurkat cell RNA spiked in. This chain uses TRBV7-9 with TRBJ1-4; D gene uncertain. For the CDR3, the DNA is TGTGCCAGCAGCTTAAACGGAGCAACTAATGAAAAACTGTTTTTT. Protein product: CASSLNGATNEKLFF.